Listed here are 19 T cell receptor beta chains from one sample, sequenced in a study of vaccination and CD4 T cells after COVID-19. TCRdb independently ran MiXCR on the PCR reads; one entry per CDR3 protein. The sample carries roughly 22,000 distinct CDR3 sequences, roughly 56% recorded once. The sample was CD4+ T cells from blood, taken before SARS-CoV-2 vaccination. The source of these receptors is a human donor who had recovered from COVID-19.

The chain uses TRBV20-1 and TRBJ2-3; the D is unclear. V lost 5 bases to trimming and J lost 2 bases, with 14 bases between them. The CDR3 covers 14 residues. Germline CDR1 is DFQATT and CDR2 is SNEGSKA (reference sequence). This CDR3 is CSAPPAGFTDTQYF. In nucleotides, the CDR3 is TGCAGTGCTCCCCCCGCCGGATTCACAGATACGCAGTATTTT.

The chain has TRBV30 and TRBJ1-3; 7 nucleotides line up with TRBD1. The CDR3 consists of 15 residues. Per the germline V gene, CDR1 is GTSNPN and CDR2 is SVGIG (reference sequence). Unmatched junction bases numbered 8, after V lost 2 bases and J lost 4 bases. This chain's CDR3 is CAWSRGQQLGNTIYF. CDR3 sequence (DNA): TGTGCCTGGAGTAGGGGACAGCAACTCGGAAACACCATATATTTT.

The chain carries TRBV20-1 and TRBJ1-6; TRBD1 aligns across 9 bases. V lost 3 bases, J lost 6 bases, and 6 bases stayed unmatched. The CDR3 sequence is 15 residues long. The germline CDR1 and CDR2 sequences are DFQATT and SNEGSKA (reference sequence). In DNA, the CDR3 is TGCAGTGCTAGGGAACCGGGACAGGGTAATTCACCCCTCCACTTT. It codes for CSAREPGQGNSPLHF.

CDR3 sequence reads: CASRPSGRAGNEQFF. For the CDR3, the DNA is TGTGCCAGCAGACCAAGCGGGAGGGCCGGGAATGAGCAGTTCTTC. The rearrangement links TRBV11-1 to TRBJ2-1, with 10 bases aligning to TRBD2. The germline gives CDR1 SGHAT, CDR2 FQDESV (reference sequence). V dropped 6 bases and J dropped 7; count of bases not matched to a gene: 9. The CDR3 loop spans 15 amino acids. Full variable domain (missing parts from reference TRBV11-1 and TRBJ2-1): EAEVAQSPRYKITEKSQAVAFWCDPISGHATLYWYRQILGQGPELLVQFQDESVVDDSQLPKDRFSAERLKGVDSTLKIQPAELGDSAMYLCASRPSGRAGNEQFFGPGTRLTVL.

There are a few counts of this clonotype. This chain joins TRBV19 and TRBJ2-3; a possible D gene is TRBD1 (6 bases). Germline lookup yields CDR1 LNHDA and CDR2 SQIVND (reference sequence). The length of the CDR3 is 12 residues. V was cut by 8 bases and J by 3 bases, with 9 bases left in between. CDR3 residues: CASGGGTDTQYF. In DNA, the CDR3 is TGTGCCAGTGGGGGCGGGACAGATACGCAGTATTTT.

The chain has TRBV6-5 and TRBJ2-1; TRBD1 or TRBD2 may be the D gene (5 bases each). Per germline, CDR1 MNHEY and CDR2 SVGAGI. V lost 0 bases and J 5 bases, leaving 17 bases between the germline ends. The CDR3 spans 17 residues. The CDR3, as DNA: TGTGCCAGCAGTTACTCATTAGGAGGAAAGGGGAACAATGAGCAGTTCTTC. As protein: CASSYSLGGKGNNEQFF.

The chain uses TRBV20-1 and TRBJ1-2; tentative D call: TRBD1 (6 bases). V lost 4 bases and J 4 bases, leaving 10 bases between the germline ends. The CDR3 length is 12 residues. Looked up from germline, CDR1 is DFQATT and CDR2 is SNEGSKA (reference sequence). Here the CDR3 reads CSATGGLYGYTF. CDR3 nucleotides: TGCAGTGCTACGGGGGGGCTCTATGGCTACACCTTC.

The gene calls are TRBV4-3 and TRBJ2-3; D might be TRBD2 (6 bases). The V end lost 1 base, the J end lost 2 bases, and 7 bases lay between the germline ends. The CDR3 covers 14 residues. Germline CDR1 LGHNA, CDR2 YSLEER. CDR3 in amino acids: CASSQGTNTDTQYF. In DNA form, the CDR3 reads TGCGCCAGCAGCCAAGGGACTAACACAGATACGCAGTATTTT.

CDR3 protein: CASSFQRELGEQYF. The CDR3 coding sequence is TGTGCCAGCAGTTTTCAGCGGGAGTTAGGCGAGCAGTACTTC. The chain combines TRBV28 with TRBJ2-7, with 8 bases matching TRBD2. Unmatched junction bases numbered 7, after V lost 3 bases and J lost 6 bases. Germline CDR1 and CDR2: MDHEN and SYDVKM. This CDR3 has 14 amino acids.

The V gene is TRBV24-1, the J gene TRBJ2-1; D gene unclear. Germline V gives CDR1 KGHDR, CDR2 SFDVKD. This CDR3 contains 13 residues. V was trimmed by 4 bases and J by 7 bases, leaving 10 bases between them. The CDR3 protein is CATSDPTPNEQFF. The CDR3 DNA follows: TGTGCCACCAGTGACCCGACCCCGAATGAGCAGTTCTTC.

The rearrangement links TRBV20-1 to TRBJ2-3; a weak D match, TRBD2 (5 bases). Germline CDR1 and CDR2: DFQATT and SNEGSKA (reference sequence). The CDR3 is made up of 14 amino acids. V lost 3 bases and J lost 3, with 13 bases in between. The CDR3 sequence is CSASPPLATDTQYF. The DNA for the CDR3 is TGCAGTGCTAGTCCGCCCCTAGCTACAGATACGCAGTATTTT.

The chain joins TRBV20-1 to TRBJ2-3, with D hard to call. Trimming took 5 bases from V and 2 from J, leaving 14 bases between them. The CDR3 totals 14 residues. CDR1 and CDR2 (germline): DFQATT, SNEGSKA (reference sequence). Here the CDR3 DNA reads TGCAGTGCTCGAAGGTCCTCCGTCACAGATACGCAGTATTTT. Protein product: CSARRSSVTDTQYF.

The sample holds a few counts of this clonotype. V and J are TRBV28 and TRBJ1-1; TRBD1 matches at 10 bases. Germline V CDR1 and CDR2: MDHEN, SYDVKM. Trimming removed 3 bases from V and 5 bases from J; junction bases left unmatched: 6. The CDR3 has 15 residues. The CDR3 protein is CASSLTGGEATEAFF. The DNA of the CDR3 is TGTGCCAGCAGTTTGACAGGGGGCGAAGCGACTGAAGCTTTCTTT.

The V and J genes are TRBV20-1 and TRBJ2-1; 8 positions match TRBD2. The V gene end was trimmed by 2 bases and the J gene end by 4 bases; junction bases not matched to a gene: 13. The CDR3 sequence is 17 residues long. Germline V gene lookup returns CDR1 DFQATT and CDR2 SNEGSKA (reference sequence). The CDR3 loop reads CSARKTLLADTYNEQFF. The CDR3 DNA is TGCAGTGCTAGAAAAACCCTACTAGCGGACACTTACAATGAGCAGTTCTTC.

The J gene is TRBJ2-3, the V gene TRBV15; weak D call: TRBD2 (6 bases). Germline loops: CDR1 LNHNV, CDR2 YYDKDF (reference sequence). V was trimmed by 4 bases and J by 4 bases, leaving 12 bases between them. The CDR3 loop spans 14 amino acids. The CDR3 reads CATSKGLTPDTQYF. The CDR3 DNA reads TGTGCCACCAGCAAGGGACTGACGCCAGATACGCAGTATTTT.

CDR3 sequence: CASEGGSTDTQYF. The DNA for the CDR3 is TGTGCTAGTGAGGGCGGGAGCACAGATACGCAGTATTTT. The V gene is TRBV12-5, the J gene TRBJ2-3; D may be TRBD2 (5 bases). The CDR3 sequence is 13 residues long. V lost 7 bases and J lost 0, with 8 bases in between. Germline CDR1 LGHNT, CDR2 FRNRAP.

The genes are TRBV30 and TRBJ2-3, with TRBD2 identical over 9 bases. The CDR3 is 13 residues long. Trimming at V came to 8 bases and at J to 2 bases, leaving 5 bases not matched to a gene. Looked up from germline, CDR1 is GTSNPN and CDR2 is SVGIG (reference sequence). The CDR3 loop is CARSGRPTDTQYF. Written as DNA, the CDR3 is TGTGCCAGAAGCGGGAGGCCCACAGATACGCAGTATTTT.

The J gene is TRBJ1-5, the V gene TRBV7-2, with D possibly TRBD1 on 5 matching bases. The CDR3 sequence is 15 residues long. With 3 bases removed from V and 7 bases from J, the gap between germline ends came to 16 bases. Per germline, CDR1 SGHTA and CDR2 FQGNSA. The CDR3 bases are TGTGCCAGCAGCTTGTCAAGGGGCTCCCACCAGCCCCAGCATTTT. This encodes CASSLSRGSHQPQHF.

V gene TRBV20-1 combines with J gene TRBJ2-3, with 9 bases lining up with TRBD2. CDR1 is DFQATT and CDR2 is SNEGSKA in the germline V gene (reference sequence). The CDR3 totals 16 residues. After removal of 6 bases from V and 1 base from J, the junction contained 11 bases not matched to a gene. CDR3 nucleotides: TGCAGTGCCTCAAGGGTAGCGGGAGAGGGCACAGATACGCAGTATTTT. Translation gives CSASRVAGEGTDTQYF.